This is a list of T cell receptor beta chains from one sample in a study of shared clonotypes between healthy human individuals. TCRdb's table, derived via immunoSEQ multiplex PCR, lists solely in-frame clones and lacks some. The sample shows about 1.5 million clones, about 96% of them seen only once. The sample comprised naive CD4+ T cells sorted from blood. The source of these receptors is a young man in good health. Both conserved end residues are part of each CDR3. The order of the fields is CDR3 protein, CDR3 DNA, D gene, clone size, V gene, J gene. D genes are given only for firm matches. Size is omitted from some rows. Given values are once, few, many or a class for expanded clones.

CASSLQLQGGLAGELFF,TGCGCCAGCAGCTTACAATTACAGGGCGGCCTCGCCGGGGAGCTGTTTTTT,.,.,TRBV5-1,TRBJ2-2
CASSPGAGGLPNIQYF,TGCGCCAGCAGCCCGGGAGCAGGGGGGCTTCCGAACATTCAGTACTTC,.,.,TRBV4-1,TRBJ2-4
CASSKLVSSYNEQFF,TGTGCCAGCAGCAAGCTAGTGAGCTCCTACAATGAGCAGTTCTTC,.,.,TRBV5-4,TRBJ2-1
CASSLVPIDTEAFF,TGTGCCAGCAGCTTAGTCCCCATTGACACTGAAGCTTTCTTT,.,.,TRBV7-8,TRBJ1-1
CASSQEPVTGGARVRTTEAFF,TGCGCCAGCAGCCAAGAACCTGTGACAGGGGGCGCGAGGGTTAGAACTACTGAAGCTTTCTTT,TRBD1,.,TRBV4-1,TRBJ1-1
CASNQCGGSIDDEQFF,TGTGCCAGCAATCAGTGCGGCGGGAGTATAGATGATGAGCAGTTCTTC,.,.,TRBV21-1,TRBJ2-1
CASSGTSGRTDTQYF,TGTGCCAGCAGTGGCACTAGCGGGAGGACAGATACGCAGTATTTT,TRBD2,once,TRBV2,TRBJ2-3
CSVVSDRTYGYTF,TGCAGCGTTGTAAGTGACAGGACCTATGGCTACACCTTC,.,.,TRBV29-1,TRBJ1-2
CAIRPKGEETQYF,TGTGCCATCAGACCTAAGGGGGAGGAGACCCAGTACTTC,.,.,TRBV10-3,TRBJ2-5
CASSPPTGTGELFF,TGTGCCAGCTCACCACCTACAGGGACCGGGGAGCTGTTTTTT,.,.,TRBV18,TRBJ2-2
CASSFGGPNEKLFF,TGTGCCAGCAGTTTCGGCGGCCCTAATGAAAAACTGTTTTTT,.,.,TRBV28,TRBJ1-4
CASSVATGGFRYNEQFF,TGTGCCAGCAGCGTAGCTACGGGTGGATTTAGATACAATGAGCAGTTCTTC,.,.,TRBV9,TRBJ2-1
CASSSRDLFNYGYTF,TGTGCCAGCTCAAGTCGGGACCTATTTAACTATGGCTACACCTTC,.,.,TRBV18,TRBJ1-2
CASSIMGLNEQFF,TGTGCCAGTAGTATAATGGGGTTGAATGAGCAGTTCTTC,.,.,TRBV19,TRBJ2-1
CAISESLPGLAGNNEQFF,TGTGCCATCAGTGAGTCGCTACCCGGACTAGCGGGAAACAATGAGCAGTTCTTC,TRBD2,.,TRBV10-3,TRBJ2-1
CAWSVIGRLAGVVSSYNEQFF,TGTGCCTGGAGTGTAATCGGAAGGCTAGCGGGAGTGGTGAGCTCCTACAATGAGCAGTTCTTC,TRBD2,few,TRBV30,TRBJ2-1
CASEGGGGTDTQYF,TGTGCCAGTGAGGGGGGTGGGGGCACAGATACGCAGTATTTT,.,.,TRBV19,TRBJ2-3
CSVASGGTGELFF,TGCAGCGTTGCATCGGGAGGGACCGGGGAGCTGTTTTTT,TRBD2,.,TRBV29-1,TRBJ2-2
CASRLRGTQPQHF,TGTGCCAGCAGACTGAGGGGTACTCAGCCCCAGCATTTT,.,.,TRBV6-6,TRBJ1-5
CASSERPTGELFF,TGTGCCAGCAGCGAACGACCGACCGGGGAGCTGTTTTTT,.,.,TRBV28,TRBJ2-2
CASSEWIVTEAF,TGCGCCAGCAGTGAGTGGATTGTGACAGAGGCCTTC,.,.,TRBV10-1,TRBJ2-7
CASSLVGRQGARETQYF,TGTGCCAGCAGCTTGGTCGGTCGTCAGGGGGCGCGGGAGACCCAGTACTTC,TRBD1,.,TRBV5-6,TRBJ2-5
CASSAYGGGDQPQHF,TGTGCCAGCAGCGCGTACGGCGGGGGAGATCAGCCCCAGCATTTT,.,.,TRBV9,TRBJ1-5
CASSLRTGLGNNQPQHF,TGTGCCAGCAGTTTGAGGACAGGGTTAGGTAACAATCAGCCCCAGCATTTT,TRBD1,.,TRBV28,TRBJ1-5
CASSSTGGGTDTQYF,TGTGCCAGCAGTTCTACAGGGGGAGGAACAGATACGCAGTATTTT,TRBD1,.,TRBV6-5,TRBJ2-3
CASSSLHRELFF,TGTGCCAGCAGCTCCCTCCACCGGGAGCTGTTTTTT,.,.,TRBV7-9,TRBJ2-2
CASNRMNRNNEQFF,TGTGCCAGCAACAGGATGAACCGAAACAATGAGCAGTTCTTC,.,.,TRBV11-2,TRBJ2-1
CASSFPQDRAKATNEKLFF,TGTGCCAGCAGCTTCCCCCAAGACAGGGCAAAGGCAACTAATGAAAAACTGTTTTTT,TRBD1,.,TRBV11-3,TRBJ1-4
CASSYLDRDYEQYF,TGTGCCAGCTCATATTTGGACAGAGACTACGAGCAGTACTTC,.,.,TRBV18,TRBJ2-7
CASSLDRYGYTF,TGTGCCAGCAGCTTAGATCGCTACGGCTACACCTTC,.,.,TRBV7-2,TRBJ1-2
CASSPTQGRADTQYF,TGCGCCAGCAGCCCGACACAGGGCAGGGCAGATACGCAGTATTTT,.,.,TRBV4-3,TRBJ2-3
CASSVDQAGGLLDEQYF,TGTGCCAGCAGCGTAGATCAGGCGGGAGGTCTCTTAGACGAGCAGTACTTC,TRBD2,.,TRBV9,TRBJ2-7
CASSRDGEETQYF,TGTGCCAGCAGCAGGGACGGGGAAGAGACCCAGTACTTC,.,.,TRBV11-2,TRBJ2-5
CSVEGPGGGPGASGYTF,TGCAGCGTTGAAGGTCCCGGGGGGGGTCCGGGCGCTTCTGGCTACACCTTC,.,.,TRBV29-1,TRBJ1-2
CASSGDRRFNEQFF,TGTGCCAGCAGTGGAGACAGGCGGTTCAATGAGCAGTTCTTC,.,.,TRBV2,TRBJ2-1
CASSLGLAGVRETQYF,TGTGCCAGCAGCTTAGGGCTAGCGGGAGTTCGGGAGACCCAGTACTTC,TRBD2,.,TRBV7-2,TRBJ2-5
CASSYSRADPYEQYF,TGTGCCAGCAGTTACTCGAGAGCTGACCCTTACGAGCAGTACTTC,.,few,TRBV6-5,TRBJ2-7
CASSHEGGTISEQYF,TGTGCCAGCAGTCACGAGGGGGGTACGATCTCGGAGCAGTACTTC,.,.,TRBV7-9,TRBJ2-7
CASSQDTGGVYNEQFF,TGTGCCAGCTCCCAAGATACAGGGGGCGTTTACAATGAGCAGTTCTTC,TRBD1,once,TRBV18,TRBJ2-1
CASSIGPYNEQFF,TGTGCCAGTAGTATAGGCCCCTACAATGAGCAGTTCTTC,.,.,TRBV19,TRBJ2-1
CASSEGFDTQYF,TGTGCCAGCAGCGAGGGGTTCGATACGCAGTATTTT,.,.,TRBV28,TRBJ2-3
CSASLDEQFF,TGCAGTGCTAGCTTGGATGAGCAGTTCTTC,.,.,TRBV20-1,TRBJ2-1
CASSPSMNTEAFF,TGTGCCAGCTCACCAAGTATGAACACTGAAGCTTTCTTT,.,.,TRBV18,TRBJ1-1
CASSLLGSSYNEQFF,TGTGCCAGCAGCTTATTGGGTAGCTCCTACAATGAGCAGTTCTTC,.,once,TRBV11-3,TRBJ2-1
CATSRVGGSYNEQFF,TGTGCCACCAGCAGAGTTGGGGGCTCCTACAATGAGCAGTTCTTC,.,.,TRBV15,TRBJ2-1